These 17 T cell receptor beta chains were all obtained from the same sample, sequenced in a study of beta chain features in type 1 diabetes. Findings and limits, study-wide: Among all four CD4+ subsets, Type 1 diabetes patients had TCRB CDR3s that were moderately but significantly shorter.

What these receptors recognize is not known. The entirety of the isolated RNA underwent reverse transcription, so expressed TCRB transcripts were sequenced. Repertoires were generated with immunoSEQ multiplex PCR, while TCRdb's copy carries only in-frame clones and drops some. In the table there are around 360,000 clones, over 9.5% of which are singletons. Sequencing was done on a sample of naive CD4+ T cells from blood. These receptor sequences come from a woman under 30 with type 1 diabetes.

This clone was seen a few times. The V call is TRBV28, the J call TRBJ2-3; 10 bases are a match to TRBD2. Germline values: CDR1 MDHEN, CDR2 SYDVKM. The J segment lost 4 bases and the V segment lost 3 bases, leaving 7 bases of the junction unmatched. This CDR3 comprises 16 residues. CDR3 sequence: CASSFRFSGRSDTQYF. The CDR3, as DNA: TGTGCCAGCAGTTTTCGGTTTAGCGGGAGGTCAGATACGCAGTATTTT.

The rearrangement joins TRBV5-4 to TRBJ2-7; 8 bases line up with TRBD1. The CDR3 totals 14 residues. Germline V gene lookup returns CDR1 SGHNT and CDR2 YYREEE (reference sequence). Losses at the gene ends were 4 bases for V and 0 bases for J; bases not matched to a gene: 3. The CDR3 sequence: CASSPGQASYEQYF. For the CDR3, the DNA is TGTGCCAGCAGCCCGGGACAGGCCTCCTACGAGCAGTACTTC.

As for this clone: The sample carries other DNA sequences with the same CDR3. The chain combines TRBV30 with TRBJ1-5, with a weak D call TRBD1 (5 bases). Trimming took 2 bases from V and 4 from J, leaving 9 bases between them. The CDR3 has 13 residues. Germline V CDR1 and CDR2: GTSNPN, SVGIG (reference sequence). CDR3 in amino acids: CAWSIRGNQPQHF. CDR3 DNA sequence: TGTGCCTGGAGTATCCGGGGGAATCAGCCCCAGCATTTT.

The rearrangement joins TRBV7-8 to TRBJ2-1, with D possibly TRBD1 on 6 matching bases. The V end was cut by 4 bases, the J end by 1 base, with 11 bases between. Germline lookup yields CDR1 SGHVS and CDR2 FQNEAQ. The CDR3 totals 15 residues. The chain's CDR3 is CASSYHRVSYNEQFF. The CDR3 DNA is TGTGCCAGCAGCTACCACAGGGTTTCCTACAATGAGCAGTTCTTC.

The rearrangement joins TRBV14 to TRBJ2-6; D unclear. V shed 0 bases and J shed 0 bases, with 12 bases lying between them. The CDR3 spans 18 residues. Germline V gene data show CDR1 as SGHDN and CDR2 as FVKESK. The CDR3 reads CASSQDIPMSSGANVLTF. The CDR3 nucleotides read TGTGCCAGCAGCCAAGATATTCCTATGTCCTCTGGGGCCAACGTCCTGACTTTC.

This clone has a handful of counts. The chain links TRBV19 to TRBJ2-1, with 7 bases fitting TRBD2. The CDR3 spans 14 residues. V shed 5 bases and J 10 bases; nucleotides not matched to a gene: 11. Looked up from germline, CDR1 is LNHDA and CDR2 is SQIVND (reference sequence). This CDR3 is CASSYQRGPQEQFF. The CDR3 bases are TGTGCCAGTAGTTACCAGCGGGGACCCCAGGAGCAGTTCTTC. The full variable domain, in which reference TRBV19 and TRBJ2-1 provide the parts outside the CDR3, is DGGITQSPKYLFRKEGQNVTLSCEQNLNHDAMYWYRQDPGQGLRLIYYSQIVNDFQKGDIAEGYSVSREKKESFPLTVTSAQKNPTAFYLCASSYQRGPQEQFFGPGTRLTVL.

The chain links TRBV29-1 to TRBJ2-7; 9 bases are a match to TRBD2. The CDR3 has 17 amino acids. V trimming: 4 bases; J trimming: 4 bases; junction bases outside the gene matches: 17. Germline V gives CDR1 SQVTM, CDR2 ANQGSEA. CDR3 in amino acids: CSVAGFGRSGSSYEQYF. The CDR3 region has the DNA TGCAGCGTTGCCGGGTTTGGACGTAGCGGGAGTAGTTACGAGCAGTACTTC.

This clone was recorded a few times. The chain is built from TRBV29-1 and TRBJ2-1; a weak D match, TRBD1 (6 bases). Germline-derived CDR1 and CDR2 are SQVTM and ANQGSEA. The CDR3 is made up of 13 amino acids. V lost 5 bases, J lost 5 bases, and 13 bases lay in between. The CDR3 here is CSVQRQVDNEQFF. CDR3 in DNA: TGCAGCGTTCAGAGACAGGTAGACAATGAGCAGTTCTTC.

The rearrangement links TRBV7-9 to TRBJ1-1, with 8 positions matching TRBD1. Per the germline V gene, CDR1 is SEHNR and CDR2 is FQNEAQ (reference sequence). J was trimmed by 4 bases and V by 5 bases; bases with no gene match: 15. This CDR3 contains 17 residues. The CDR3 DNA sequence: TGTGCCAGCAGCGAGCGGGGACAGGTCCGGGGAGGCACTGAAGCTTTCTTT. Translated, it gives CASSERGQVRGGTEAFF.

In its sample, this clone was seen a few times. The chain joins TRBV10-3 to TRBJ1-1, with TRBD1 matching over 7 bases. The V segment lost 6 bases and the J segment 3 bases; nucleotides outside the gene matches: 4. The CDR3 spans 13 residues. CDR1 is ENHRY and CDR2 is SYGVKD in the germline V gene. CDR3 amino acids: CAISRTGDTEAFF. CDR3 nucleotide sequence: TGTGCCATCAGCAGAACAGGGGACACTGAAGCTTTCTTT.

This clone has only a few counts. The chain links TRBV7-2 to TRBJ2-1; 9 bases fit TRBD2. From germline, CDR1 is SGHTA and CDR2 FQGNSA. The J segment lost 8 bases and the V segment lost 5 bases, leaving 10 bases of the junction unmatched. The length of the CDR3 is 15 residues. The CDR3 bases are TGTGCCAGCAGCGCAGCGGGGGGCAGTTTCGATGAGCAGTTCTTC. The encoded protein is CASSAAGGSFDEQFF.

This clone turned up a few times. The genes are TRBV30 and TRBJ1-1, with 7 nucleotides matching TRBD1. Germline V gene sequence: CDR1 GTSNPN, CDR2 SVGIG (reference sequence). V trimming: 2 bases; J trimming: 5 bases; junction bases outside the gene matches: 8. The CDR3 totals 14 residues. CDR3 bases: TGTGCCTGGAGTTCGGGACAGAGGAGAACTGAAGCTTTCTTT. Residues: CAWSSGQRRTEAFF.

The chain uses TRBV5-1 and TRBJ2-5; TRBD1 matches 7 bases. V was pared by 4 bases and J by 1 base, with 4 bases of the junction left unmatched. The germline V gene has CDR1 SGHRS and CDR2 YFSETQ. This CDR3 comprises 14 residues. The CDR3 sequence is CASSGQGVQETQYF. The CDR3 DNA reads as TGCGCCAGCAGCGGTCAGGGGGTCCAAGAGACCCAGTACTTC.

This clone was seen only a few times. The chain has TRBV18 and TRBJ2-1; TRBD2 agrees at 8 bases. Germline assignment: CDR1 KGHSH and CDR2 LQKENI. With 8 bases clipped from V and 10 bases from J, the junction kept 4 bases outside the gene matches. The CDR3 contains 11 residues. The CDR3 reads CASPAGEEQFF. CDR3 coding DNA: TGTGCCAGCCCAGCGGGGGAGGAGCAGTTCTTC.

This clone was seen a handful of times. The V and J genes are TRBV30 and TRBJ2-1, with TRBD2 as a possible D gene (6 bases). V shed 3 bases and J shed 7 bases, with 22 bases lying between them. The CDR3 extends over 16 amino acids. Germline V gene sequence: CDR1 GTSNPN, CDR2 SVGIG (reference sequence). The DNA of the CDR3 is TGTGCCTGGAGGCCGTGGGCGGAGGGCCTATGGAATGAGCAGTTCTTC. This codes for CAWRPWAEGLWNEQFF.

DNA of the CDR3: TGCGCCAGCAGCCTGGCAGACCCGGGGGGCTCGCCCCTCCACTTT. This codes for CASSLADPGGSPLHF. The chain recombines TRBV5-1 with TRBJ1-6; possibly TRBD1 for D (6 bases). Germline assignment: CDR1 SGHRS and CDR2 YFSETQ. This CDR3 region has 15 residues. V shed 4 bases and J shed 13 bases, with 21 bases lying between them.

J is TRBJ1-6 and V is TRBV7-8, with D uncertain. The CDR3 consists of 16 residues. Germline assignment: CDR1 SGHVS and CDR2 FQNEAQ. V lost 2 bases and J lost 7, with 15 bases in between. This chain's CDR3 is CASSLIGGGRNSPLHF. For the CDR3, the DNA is TGTGCCAGCAGCTTAATCGGCGGCGGGAGGAATTCACCCCTCCACTTT. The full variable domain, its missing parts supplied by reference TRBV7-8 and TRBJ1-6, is GAGVSQSPRYKVAKRGQDVALRCDPISGHVSLFWYQQALGQGPEFLTYFQNEAQLDKSGLPSDRFFAERPEGSVSTLKIQRTQQEDSAVYLCASSLIGGGRNSPLHFGNGTRLTVT.